The 9 T cell receptor beta chains listed next were all sequenced from one sample in a study of beta chain features in type 1 diabetes. Every isolated RNA sample was fully reverse transcribed, so sequencing captured expressed TCRB transcripts. TCRdb's copy holds only in-frame clones and misses some; the assay was immunoSEQ multiplex PCR. The table has under 800,000 clones, about 16% seen once; the top ten hold approximately 0.099%. The sample taken for sequencing was naive CD4+ T cells from blood. These receptors all come from a man younger than 35 in good health.

This chain joins TRBV19 and TRBJ2-5, with 7 bases lining up with TRBD1. Germline lookup yields CDR1 LNHDA and CDR2 SQIVND (reference sequence). Losses at the gene ends were 4 bases for V and 4 bases for J; bases not matched to a gene: 3. CDR3 length: 13 amino acids. The CDR3 sequence is CASSKWDRETQYF. The CDR3 DNA reads TGTGCCAGTAGTAAATGGGACAGAGAGACCCAGTACTTC. The full variable domain, in which reference TRBV19 and TRBJ2-5 provide the parts outside the CDR3, is DGGITQSPKYLFRKEGQNVTLSCEQNLNHDAMYWYRQDPGQGLRLIYYSQIVNDFQKGDIAEGYSVSREKKESFPLTVTSAQKNPTAFYLCASSKWDRETQYFGPGTRLLVL.

The V call is TRBV5-1, the J call TRBJ2-5; D gene uncertain. There are 11 residues in the CDR3. V was trimmed by 2 bases and J by 4 bases, leaving 3 bases between them. Germline CDR1 reads SGHRS; CDR2 reads YFSETQ. The CDR3 DNA follows: TGCGCCAGCAGCTTTACAGAGACCCAGTACTTC. Translation: CASSFTETQYF.

The gene calls are TRBV6-6 and TRBJ2-7; D is undetermined. Trimming removed 3 bases from V and 5 bases from J, with 5 bases in between. The CDR3 runs 11 residues. Germline loops: CDR1 MNHNY, CDR2 SVGAGI (reference sequence). The CDR3 protein is CASSYTNEQYF. The CDR3 region has the DNA TGTGCCAGCAGTTATACGAACGAGCAGTACTTC.

The chain joins TRBV5-1 to TRBJ2-7; D remains unclear. The CDR3 sequence is 15 residues long. Germline assignment: CDR1 SGHRS and CDR2 YFSETQ. Trimming cost V 0 bases and J 2 bases, with 12 bases left between them. CDR3 in amino acids: CASSLAYGSTYEQYF. In DNA form, the CDR3 reads TGCGCCAGCAGCTTGGCTTACGGAAGCACCTACGAGCAGTACTTC.

This clone was observed a few times. CDR3 protein: CAISEGETGTDTQYF. In DNA, the CDR3 is TGTGCCATCAGTGAGGGGGAGACAGGCACAGATACGCAGTATTTT. The V gene is TRBV10-3, the J gene TRBJ2-3; TRBD1 or TRBD2 may be the D gene (5 bases each). The V gene lost 2 bases and the J gene lost 1 base, with 10 bases spanning the gap. This CDR3 spans 15 amino acids. Germline CDR1 is ENHRY and CDR2 is SYGVKD.

The CDR3 nucleotides are TGTGCCAGCAGTGCCCACCCGGGATGGGAGCAGTACTTC. Its translation is CASSAHPGWEQYF. This rearrangement joins TRBV2 to TRBJ2-7; TRBD2 might be the D (5 bases). CDR1 and CDR2 (germline): SNHLY, FYNNEI. V gave up 4 bases and J gave up 7 bases, with 14 bases separating them. The CDR3 has 13 residues.

This clone was seen only a few times. The chain recombines TRBV4-1 with TRBJ1-2; 9 nucleotides line up with TRBD1. Germline CDR1 is MGHRA and CDR2 is YSYEKL. The ends lost 0 bases at V and 4 bases at J; junction bases unmatched: 3. The CDR3 covers 15 residues. CDR3 residues: CASSQDRGQGYGYTF. The CDR3 bases are TGCGCCAGCAGCCAAGATCGGGGACAGGGCTATGGCTACACCTTC.

This chain joins TRBV27 and TRBJ2-6, with no clear D. Germline CDR1 is MNHEY and CDR2 is SMNVEV (reference sequence). Trimming left V 8 bases short and J 6 bases short, with 20 bases between. CDR3 size: 16 residues. The CDR3 loop reads CASSGTTTLKANVLTF. The CDR3, as DNA: TGTGCCAGCTCAGGAACTACAACTCTGAAGGCCAACGTCCTGACTTTC.

This clone was seen repeatedly, ten times or more. This rearrangement joins TRBV25-1 to TRBJ2-1, with D hard to call. Germline CDR1 reads MGHDK; CDR2 reads SYGVNS. Trimming left V 5 bases short and J 0 bases short, with 8 bases between. The CDR3 totals 14 residues. The CDR3 DNA reads as TGTGCCAGCAGTCTCCCGGCCTCCTACAATGAGCAGTTCTTC. As protein: CASSLPASYNEQFF. Looking up the rest from reference TRBV25-1 and TRBJ2-1 gives the full variable domain: EADIYQTPRYLVIGTGKKITLECSQTMGHDKMYWYQQDPGMELHLIHYSYGVNSTEKGDLSSESTVSRIRTEHFPLTLESARPSHTSQYLCASSLPASYNEQFFGPGTRLTVL.